This T cell receptor (beta chain) was recorded in a study of T-cell memory formation after mild COVID-19. Germline loops: CDR1 KGHDR, CDR2 SFDVKD. V gave up 3 bases and J gave up 9 bases; unmatched junction bases: 0. This CDR3 comprises 12 residues. Libraries for TCRalpha and TCRbeta carried sample barcodes and unique molecular identifiers via 5'RACE. TCRdb re-called the 5' RACE reads through MiXCR, storing one row per CDR3 protein. The table records around 200,000 distinct CDR3 sequences, roughly a fifth of them present only once. The study's findings and limits: Those CD4+ clones that contracted were mainly in CM and EM (CD8+ ones in EMRA). Clones that contracted from day 15 to 85 were balanced CD4/CD8, while later expanders leaned CD4+. The finding that pre-infection memory included some responding clones suggested that cross-reactive memory joined.

This clonotype has only a few counts. Its matching antigen is unknown. The chain joins TRBV24-1 to TRBJ2-1, with 8 positions matching TRBD2. The source is an adult woman who had mild COVID-19 (a few samples of this study predate the infection). Cell type and time point are not known. The sample comprised PBMCs or a T cell subset sorted from them (not recorded which). CDR3 protein: CATSDRGGEQFF. Written as DNA, the CDR3 is TGTGCCACCAGTGATCGGGGGGGTGAGCAGTTCTTC.